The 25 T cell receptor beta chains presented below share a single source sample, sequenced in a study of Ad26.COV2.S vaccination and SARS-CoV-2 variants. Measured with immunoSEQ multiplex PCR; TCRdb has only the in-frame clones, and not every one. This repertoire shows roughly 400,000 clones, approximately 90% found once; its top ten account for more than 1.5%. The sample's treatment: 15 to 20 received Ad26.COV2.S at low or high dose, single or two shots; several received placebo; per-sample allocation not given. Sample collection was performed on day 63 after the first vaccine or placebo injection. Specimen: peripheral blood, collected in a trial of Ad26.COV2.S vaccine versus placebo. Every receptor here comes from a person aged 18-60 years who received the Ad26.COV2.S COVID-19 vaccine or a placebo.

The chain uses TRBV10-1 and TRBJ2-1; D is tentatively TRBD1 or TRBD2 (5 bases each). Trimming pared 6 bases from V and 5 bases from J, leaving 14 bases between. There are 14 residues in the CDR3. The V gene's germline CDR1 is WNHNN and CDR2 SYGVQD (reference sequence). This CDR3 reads CASSPGTPNNEQFF. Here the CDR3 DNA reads TGCGCCAGCAGCCCCGGGACCCCGAACAATGAGCAGTTCTTC.

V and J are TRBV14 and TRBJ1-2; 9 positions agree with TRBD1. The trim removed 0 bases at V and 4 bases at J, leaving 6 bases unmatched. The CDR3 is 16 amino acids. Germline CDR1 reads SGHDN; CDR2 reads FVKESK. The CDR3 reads CASSQEGQGIFYGYTF. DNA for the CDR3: TGTGCCAGCAGCCAAGAGGGACAGGGCATTTTCTATGGCTACACCTTC.

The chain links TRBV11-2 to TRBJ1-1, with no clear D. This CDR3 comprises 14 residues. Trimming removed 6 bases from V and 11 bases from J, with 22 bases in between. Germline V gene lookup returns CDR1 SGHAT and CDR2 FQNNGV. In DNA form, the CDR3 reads TGTGCCAGCAGGGAACTCGACGGAGCCTCCCGGGCTTTCTTT. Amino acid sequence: CASRELDGASRAFF.

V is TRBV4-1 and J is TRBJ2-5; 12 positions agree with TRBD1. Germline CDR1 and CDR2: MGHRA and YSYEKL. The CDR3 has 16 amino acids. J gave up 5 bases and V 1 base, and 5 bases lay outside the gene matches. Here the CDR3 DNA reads TGCGCCAGCAGCCAAGGGGACAGGGGGCTTGGGGAGACCCAGTACTTC. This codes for CASSQGDRGLGETQYF.

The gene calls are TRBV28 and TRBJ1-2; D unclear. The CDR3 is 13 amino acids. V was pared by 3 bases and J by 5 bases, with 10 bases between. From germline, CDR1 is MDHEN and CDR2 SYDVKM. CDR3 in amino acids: CASSFRAVYGYTF. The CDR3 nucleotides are TGTGCCAGCAGTTTCCGAGCGGTGTATGGCTACACCTTC.

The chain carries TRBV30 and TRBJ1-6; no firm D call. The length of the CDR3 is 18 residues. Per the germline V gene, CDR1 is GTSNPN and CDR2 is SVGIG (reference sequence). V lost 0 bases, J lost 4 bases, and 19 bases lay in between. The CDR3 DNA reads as TGTGCCTGGAGTGTACGGGAAGACCTAAGGAGGTATAATTCACCCCTCCACTTT. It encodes CAWSVREDLRRYNSPLHF.

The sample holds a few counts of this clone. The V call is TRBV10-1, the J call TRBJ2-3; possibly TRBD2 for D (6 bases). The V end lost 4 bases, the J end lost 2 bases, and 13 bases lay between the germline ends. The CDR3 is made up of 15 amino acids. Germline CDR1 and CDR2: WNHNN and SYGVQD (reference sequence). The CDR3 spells CASSGTKHHTDTQYF. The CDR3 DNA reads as TGCGCCAGCAGTGGGACTAAACACCACACAGATACGCAGTATTTT.

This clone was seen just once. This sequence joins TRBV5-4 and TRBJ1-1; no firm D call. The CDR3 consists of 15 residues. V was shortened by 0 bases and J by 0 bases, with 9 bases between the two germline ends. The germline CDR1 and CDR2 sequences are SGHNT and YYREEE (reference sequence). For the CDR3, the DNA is TGTGCCAGCAGCTTGGAGGTACGGCTGAACACTGAAGCTTTCTTT. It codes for CASSLEVRLNTEAFF.

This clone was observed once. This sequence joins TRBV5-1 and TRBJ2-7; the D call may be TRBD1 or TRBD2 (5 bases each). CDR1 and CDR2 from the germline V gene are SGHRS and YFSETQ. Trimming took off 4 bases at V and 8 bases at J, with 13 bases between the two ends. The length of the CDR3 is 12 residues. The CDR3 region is CASSPRDAKQYF. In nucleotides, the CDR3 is TGCGCCAGCAGCCCTCGGGACGCGAAGCAGTACTTC.

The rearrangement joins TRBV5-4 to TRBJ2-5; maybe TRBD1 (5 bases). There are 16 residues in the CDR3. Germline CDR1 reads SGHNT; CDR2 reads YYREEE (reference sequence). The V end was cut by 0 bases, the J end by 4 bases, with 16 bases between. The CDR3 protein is CASSLAGSQGPETQYF. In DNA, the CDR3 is TGTGCCAGCAGCTTGGCCGGGTCCCAGGGCCCAGAGACCCAGTACTTC.

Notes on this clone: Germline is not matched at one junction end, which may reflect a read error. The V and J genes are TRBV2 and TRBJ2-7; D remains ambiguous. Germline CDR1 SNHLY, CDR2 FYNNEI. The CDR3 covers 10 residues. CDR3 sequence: CVSRLNEQYF. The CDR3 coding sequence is TGTGTCAGCCGCTTGAACGAGCAGTACTTC.

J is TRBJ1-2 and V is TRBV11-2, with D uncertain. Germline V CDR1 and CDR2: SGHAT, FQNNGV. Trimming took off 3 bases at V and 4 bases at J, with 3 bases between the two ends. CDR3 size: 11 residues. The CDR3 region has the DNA TGTGCCAGCAGCTTGTTCTATGGCTACACCTTC. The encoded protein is CASSLFYGYTF.

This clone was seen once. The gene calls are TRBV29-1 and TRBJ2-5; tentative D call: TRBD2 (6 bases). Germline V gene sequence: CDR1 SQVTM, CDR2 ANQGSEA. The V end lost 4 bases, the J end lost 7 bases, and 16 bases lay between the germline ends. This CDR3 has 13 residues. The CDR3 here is CSVVPWDSGTQYF. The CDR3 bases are TGCAGCGTTGTACCATGGGACTCTGGGACCCAGTACTTC.

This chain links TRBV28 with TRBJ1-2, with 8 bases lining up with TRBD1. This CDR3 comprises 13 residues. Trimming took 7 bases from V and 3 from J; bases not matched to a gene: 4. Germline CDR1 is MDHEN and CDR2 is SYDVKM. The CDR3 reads CASTLGQDYGYTF. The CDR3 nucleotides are TGTGCCAGCACCCTGGGACAGGACTATGGCTACACCTTC.

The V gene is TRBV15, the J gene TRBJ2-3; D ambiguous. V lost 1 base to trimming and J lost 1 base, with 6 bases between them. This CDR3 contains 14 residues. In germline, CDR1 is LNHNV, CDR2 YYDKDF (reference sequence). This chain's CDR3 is CATSRVRGTDTQYF. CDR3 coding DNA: TGTGCCACCAGCAGAGTTAGGGGCACAGATACGCAGTATTTT.

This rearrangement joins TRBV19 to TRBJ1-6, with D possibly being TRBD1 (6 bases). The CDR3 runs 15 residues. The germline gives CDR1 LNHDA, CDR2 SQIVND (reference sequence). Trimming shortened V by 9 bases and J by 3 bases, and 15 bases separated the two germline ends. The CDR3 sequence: CASTLGQNYNSPLHF. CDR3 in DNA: TGTGCCAGCACGCTCGGACAGAACTATAATTCACCCCTCCACTTT.

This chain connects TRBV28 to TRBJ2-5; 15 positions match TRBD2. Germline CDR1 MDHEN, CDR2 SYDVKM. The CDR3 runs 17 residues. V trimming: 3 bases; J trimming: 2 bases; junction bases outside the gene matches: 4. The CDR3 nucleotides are TGTGCCAGCAGTTTGCTTGGACTAGCGGGGGGGCAAGAGACCCAGTACTTC. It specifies CASSLLGLAGGQETQYF.

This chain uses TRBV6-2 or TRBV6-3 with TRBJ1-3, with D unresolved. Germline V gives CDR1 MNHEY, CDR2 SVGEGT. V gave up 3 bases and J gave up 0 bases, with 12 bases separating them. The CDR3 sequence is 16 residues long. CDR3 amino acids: CASSYRSPGSGNTIYF. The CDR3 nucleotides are TGTGCCAGCAGTTATAGGTCCCCCGGCTCTGGAAACACCATATATTTT.

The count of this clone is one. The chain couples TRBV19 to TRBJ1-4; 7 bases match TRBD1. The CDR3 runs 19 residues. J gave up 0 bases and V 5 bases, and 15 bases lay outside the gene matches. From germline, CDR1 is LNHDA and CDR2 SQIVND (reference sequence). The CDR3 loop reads CASSPEPGGLIATNEKLFF. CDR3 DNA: TGTGCCAGTAGTCCTGAACCAGGGGGTTTAATCGCAACTAATGAAAAACTGTTTTTT.

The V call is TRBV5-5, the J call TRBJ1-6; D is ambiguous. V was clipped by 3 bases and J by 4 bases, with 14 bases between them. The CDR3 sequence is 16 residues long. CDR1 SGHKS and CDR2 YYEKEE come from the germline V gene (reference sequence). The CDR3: CASSSEPIAYNSPLHF. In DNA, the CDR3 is TGTGCCAGCAGCTCAGAACCGATTGCGTATAATTCACCCCTCCACTTT.

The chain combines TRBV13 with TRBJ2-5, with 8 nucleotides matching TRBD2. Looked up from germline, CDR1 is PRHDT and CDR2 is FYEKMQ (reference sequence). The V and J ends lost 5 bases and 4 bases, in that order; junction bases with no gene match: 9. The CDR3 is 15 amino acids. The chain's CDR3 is CASSPGGDKGETQYF. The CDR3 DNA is TGTGCCAGCAGCCCGGGGGGGGACAAGGGAGAGACCCAGTACTTC.

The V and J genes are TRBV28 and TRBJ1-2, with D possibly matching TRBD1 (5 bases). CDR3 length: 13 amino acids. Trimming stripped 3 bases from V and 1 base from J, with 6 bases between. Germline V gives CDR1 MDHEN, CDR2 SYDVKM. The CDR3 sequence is CASSLGGNYGYTF. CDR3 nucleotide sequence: TGTGCCAGCAGTTTGGGGGGTAACTATGGCTACACCTTC.

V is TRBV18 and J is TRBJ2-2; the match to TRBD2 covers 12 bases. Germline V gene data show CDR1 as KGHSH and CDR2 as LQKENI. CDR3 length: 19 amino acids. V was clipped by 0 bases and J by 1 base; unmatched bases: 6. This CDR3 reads CASSPPALAGGLNTGELFF. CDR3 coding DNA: TGTGCCAGCTCACCACCCGCTCTAGCGGGGGGGCTGAACACCGGGGAGCTGTTTTTT. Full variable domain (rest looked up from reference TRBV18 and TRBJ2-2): NAGVMQNPRHLVRRRGQEARLRCSPMKGHSHVYWYRQLPEEGLKFMVYLQKENIIDESGMPKERFSAEFPKEGPSILRIQQVVRGDSAAYFCASSPPALAGGLNTGELFFGEGSRLTVL.

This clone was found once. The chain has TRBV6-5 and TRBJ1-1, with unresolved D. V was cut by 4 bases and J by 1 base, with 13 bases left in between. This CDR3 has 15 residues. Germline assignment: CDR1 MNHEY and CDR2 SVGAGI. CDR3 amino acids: CASSSKPGPNTEAFF. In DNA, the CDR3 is TGTGCCAGCAGTTCAAAACCGGGCCCGAACACTGAAGCTTTCTTT.

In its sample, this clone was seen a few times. As DNA, the CDR3 is TGTGCCAGCAGCGCGATACCCCCACCGGGCGGGGAGCTGTTTTTT. Translating it yields CASSAIPPPGGELFF. This chain uses TRBV11-2 with TRBJ2-2; D is undetermined. The CDR3 length is 15 residues. Trimming left V 5 bases short and J 7 bases short, with 17 bases between. The germline gives CDR1 SGHAT, CDR2 FQNNGV. The entire variable domain, with the rest obtained from reference TRBV11-2 and TRBJ2-2, is as follows: EAGVAQSPRYKIIEKRQSVAFWCNPISGHATLYWYQQILGQGPKLLIQFQNNGVVDDSQLPKDRFSAERLKGVDSTLKIQPAKLEDSAVYLCASSAIPPPGGELFFGEGSRLTVL.